Below are 25 T cell receptor beta chains sequenced from a single sample in a study of T-cell reconstitution after alpha-beta-depleted transplantation in children. TCRbeta library construction was performed incorporating unique molecular identifiers. MiXCR, run by TCRdb on the PCR reads, gives a single entry per CDR3 protein. This sample yields approximately 240,000 distinct CDR3 sequences, of which 8% to 10% are seen a single time; around 6% belongs to the top ten. The source was PBMCs from the stem cell graft donor, collected from the stem cell graft. These receptors originate from a human donor who donated a stem cell graft to a child with acute lymphoblastic leukemia.

The CDR3 nucleotides are TGTGCCAGCAGTTTCAGGGGGGTTGAAAAACTGTTTTTT. This sequence encodes CASSFRGVEKLFF. The rearrangement joins TRBV27 to TRBJ1-4, with 7 bases aligning to TRBD1. The germline gives CDR1 MNHEY, CDR2 SMNVEV (reference sequence). Losses at the gene ends were 3 bases for V and 7 bases for J; bases not matched to a gene: 2. This CDR3 is 13 amino acids long.

This clonotype has at least ten counts. The chain has TRBV24-1 and TRBJ2-5; no clear D gene. From germline, CDR1 is KGHDR and CDR2 SFDVKD. The CDR3 sequence is 14 residues long. Trimming removed 2 bases from V and 5 bases from J, with 11 bases in between. DNA for the CDR3: TGTGCCACCAGTGATTCGCCCATCGGGGAGACCCAGTACTTC. It specifies CATSDSPIGETQYF.

This clonotype was seen repeatedly, ten times or more. V gene TRBV7-6 combines with J gene TRBJ1-2; TRBD1 matches at 7 bases. Germline assignment: CDR1 SGHVS and CDR2 FNYEAQ. V gave up 2 bases and J gave up 4 bases; unmatched junction bases: 10. This CDR3 comprises 16 residues. The CDR3 sequence: CASSLRQGPNVYGYTF. CDR3 in DNA: TGTGCCAGCAGCTTAAGACAGGGTCCGAATGTCTATGGCTACACCTTC.

In its sample, this clonotype was seen a few times. The V gene is TRBV10-3, the J gene TRBJ1-2; TRBD1 matches 9 bases. Looked up from germline, CDR1 is ENHRY and CDR2 is SYGVKD. The V segment lost 9 bases and the J segment 8 bases; nucleotides outside the gene matches: 22. This CDR3 comprises 17 residues. Written as DNA, the CDR3 is TGTGCCATGCGTCCTGGACAGGGGATGAGGGAAGAGAGGGGCTACACCTTC. The encoded protein is CAMRPGQGMREERGYTF.

This clonotype was seen at least ten times. V and J are TRBV29-1 and TRBJ2-2; D may be TRBD2 (5 bases). The CDR3 length is 13 residues. V was clipped by 7 bases and J by 4 bases, with 13 bases between them. Germline values: CDR1 SQVTM, CDR2 ANQGSEA. This CDR3 is CSASKGGTGELFF. The CDR3 bases are TGCAGCGCTAGCAAAGGTGGCACCGGGGAGCTGTTTTTT.

The table lists this clonotype with a few counts. V and J are TRBV20-1 and TRBJ1-6; D is undetermined. There are 16 residues in the CDR3. Germline V gene sequence: CDR1 DFQATT, CDR2 SNEGSKA (reference sequence). The V gene lost 1 base and the J gene lost 0 bases, with 10 bases spanning the gap. The chain's CDR3 is CSARALGSSYNSPLHF. In DNA form, the CDR3 reads TGCAGTGCTAGAGCGTTGGGGAGCTCCTATAATTCACCCCTCCACTTT.

This clonotype came up once. The chain links TRBV4-3 to TRBJ1-2, with TRBD1 as a possible D gene (5 bases). Germline V gene sequence: CDR1 LGHNA, CDR2 YSLEER. The germline V and J ends were trimmed by 0 bases and 5 bases, with 7 bases remaining between them. The length of the CDR3 is 13 residues. CDR3 bases: TGCGCCAGCAGCCAAGAGTGGGGGTATGGCTACACCTTC. It encodes CASSQEWGYGYTF.

This chain connects TRBV5-4 to TRBJ2-3; 11 positions match TRBD2. V dropped 1 base and J dropped 0; count of bases not matched to a gene: 7. The CDR3 has 18 residues. Germline V CDR1 and CDR2: SGHNT, YYREEE (reference sequence). The CDR3 bases are TGTGCCAGCAGCTTGTTATTAGCGGGGGGGGCAAGCACAGATACGCAGTATTTT. This gives the protein CASSLLLAGGASTDTQYF. The full variable domain, completed using reference TRBV5-4 and TRBJ2-3, is ETGVTQSPTHLIKTRGQQVTLRCSSQSGHNTVSWYQQALGQGPQFIFQYYREEENGRGNFPPRFSGLQFPNYSSELNVNALELDDSALYLCASSLLLAGGASTDTQYFGPGTRLTVL.

V is TRBV29-1 and J is TRBJ2-3; TRBD2 matches 13 bases. The germline V gene encodes CDR1 SQVTM and CDR2 ANQGSEA. The CDR3 is 16 amino acids. V shed 7 bases and J 4 bases; nucleotides not matched to a gene: 11. The CDR3 DNA sequence: TGCAGCGCTACTAGCGGGGGGGGAGCTGGGGCAGATACGCAGTATTTT. It encodes CSATSGGGAGADTQYF.

This clonotype occurred many times. The CDR3 is CSARDFPEAFF. CDR3 DNA: TGCAGTGCTAGAGATTTCCCTGAAGCTTTCTTT. The chain is built from TRBV20-1 and TRBJ1-1; D remains ambiguous. The CDR3 is 11 amino acids. V lost 0 bases, J lost 6 bases, and 5 bases lay in between. Germline loops: CDR1 DFQATT, CDR2 SNEGSKA (reference sequence).

This clonotype was detected ten times or more. The CDR3 protein is CSVGWVNTEAFF. Written as DNA, the CDR3 is TGCAGCGTTGGGTGGGTGAACACTGAAGCTTTCTTT. The chain employs TRBV29-1 and TRBJ1-1; D is ambiguous. V lost 4 bases and J 0 bases, leaving 6 bases between the germline ends. CDR1 and CDR2 (germline): SQVTM, ANQGSEA. This CDR3 contains 12 residues.

The chain is built from TRBV28 and TRBJ2-5; D gene ambiguous. Germline CDR1 MDHEN, CDR2 SYDVKM. Trimming took 5 bases from V and 4 from J, leaving 11 bases between them. The CDR3 contains 13 residues. The CDR3 bases are TGTGCCAGCAGTGCACCTAGTACAGAGACCCAGTACTTC. Translation: CASSAPSTETQYF.

This clonotype was seen a handful of times. The V and J genes are TRBV27 and TRBJ2-1, with a possible D match to TRBD1 (6 bases). Per germline, CDR1 MNHEY and CDR2 SMNVEV (reference sequence). This CDR3 has 15 amino acids. The V end lost 5 bases, the J end lost 4 bases, and 15 bases lay between the germline ends. This CDR3 is CASSPMPDRYNEQFF. The CDR3 DNA is TGTGCCAGCAGTCCAATGCCCGACAGGTACAATGAGCAGTTCTTC.

V and J are TRBV11-2 and TRBJ1-4; D might be TRBD1 (5 bases). The CDR3 has 13 residues. In germline, CDR1 is SGHAT, CDR2 FQNNGV. V was pared by 5 bases and J by 8 bases, with 12 bases between. The CDR3 is CASSPTGDEKLFF. In DNA form, the CDR3 reads TGTGCCAGCAGCCCTACAGGAGACGAAAAACTGTTTTTT.

The rearrangement uses TRBV6-1 and TRBJ1-3; D is ambiguous. The length of the CDR3 is 14 residues. Trimming shortened V by 6 bases and J by 2 bases, and 11 bases separated the two germline ends. Germline CDR1 is MNHNS and CDR2 is SASEGT. CDR3 bases: TGTGCCAGCAGCCGAGAATCCGCTGGAAACACCATATATTTT. Its protein is CASSRESAGNTIYF.

The gene calls are TRBV11-2 and TRBJ2-7; TRBD1 is a possible D gene (6 bases). The CDR3 consists of 14 residues. V was trimmed by 5 bases and J by 3 bases, leaving 14 bases between them. CDR1 and CDR2 (germline): SGHAT, FQNNGV. The CDR3 DNA is TGTGCCAGCAGCATCGTAGCACAGGGCTACGAGCAGTACTTC. This codes for CASSIVAQGYEQYF.

In this sample, this clonotype turned up many times. This rearrangement joins TRBV2 to TRBJ1-2, with D hard to call. Germline CDR1 and CDR2: SNHLY and FYNNEI. The CDR3 has 15 amino acids. The V gene lost 7 bases and the J gene lost 0 bases, with 15 bases spanning the gap. CDR3 sequence: CASIVREVANYGYTF. The CDR3 bases are TGTGCCAGCATTGTCAGAGAAGTAGCTAACTATGGCTACACCTTC.

The sample holds many counts of this clonotype. V gene TRBV5-6 combines with J gene TRBJ1-3; TRBD1 matches 7 bases. The CDR3 consists of 16 residues. Looked up from germline, CDR1 is SGHDT and CDR2 is YYEEEE. The V segment lost 0 bases and the J segment 0 bases; nucleotides outside the gene matches: 3. The CDR3: CASSLETGRSGNTIYF. DNA of the CDR3: TGTGCCAGCAGCTTGGAGACAGGGCGCTCTGGAAACACCATATATTTT.

This chain links TRBV20-1 with TRBJ1-1; TRBD1 is a possible D gene (5 bases). CDR3 length: 14 amino acids. Germline V gene lookup returns CDR1 DFQATT and CDR2 SNEGSKA (reference sequence). Trimming took 1 base from V and 3 from J, leaving 12 bases between them. The DNA for the CDR3 is TGCAGTGCTAGAGTCCAGGAAGGGGACACTGAAGCTTTCTTT. It specifies CSARVQEGDTEAFF.

This clonotype was observed at least ten times. The J gene is TRBJ1-5, the V gene TRBV5-5, with TRBD1 matching 9 bases. V gave up 4 bases and J gave up 6 bases; unmatched junction bases: 11. The germline V gene encodes CDR1 SGHKS and CDR2 YYEKEE (reference sequence). The CDR3 is made up of 16 amino acids. The CDR3 region is CASSDQPGQGAQPQHF. The DNA of the CDR3 is TGTGCCAGCAGCGATCAACCGGGACAGGGTGCTCAGCCCCAGCATTTT.

This clonotype was seen many times. The chain employs TRBV29-1 and TRBJ2-3, with TRBD2 identical over 7 bases. V shed 6 bases, J shed 3 bases, and the junction held 12 bases outside the gene matches. There are 15 residues in the CDR3. The germline V gene has CDR1 SQVTM and CDR2 ANQGSEA. The chain's CDR3 is CSVDFRTRGTDTQYF. The DNA of the CDR3 is TGCAGCGTGGACTTCAGGACTAGGGGTACAGATACGCAGTATTTT.

The table lists this clonotype with many counts. The chain employs TRBV6-2 or TRBV6-3 and TRBJ2-1, with 7 nucleotides matching TRBD2. V was clipped by 2 bases and J by 4 bases; unmatched bases: 5. This CDR3 has 15 amino acids. The germline CDR1 and CDR2 sequences are MNHEY and SVGEGT. The CDR3 loop reads CASSYPGLGYNEQFF. In DNA form, the CDR3 reads TGTGCCAGCAGTTACCCCGGACTAGGATACAATGAGCAGTTCTTC.

This clonotype was counted only a few times. The rearrangement joins TRBV6-6 to TRBJ2-5; 7 nucleotides match TRBD2. The CDR3 spans 13 residues. The ends lost 8 bases at V and 4 bases at J; junction bases unmatched: 7. CDR1 MNHNY and CDR2 SVGAGI come from the germline V gene (reference sequence). CDR3 region: CASLPWGGETQYF. Written as DNA, the CDR3 is TGTGCCAGCCTCCCGTGGGGGGGAGAGACCCAGTACTTC.

This clonotype was seen at least ten times. The chain is built from TRBV9 and TRBJ2-7, with 10 bases fitting TRBD2. Germline CDR1 reads SGDLS; CDR2 reads YYNGEE. This CDR3 is 13 amino acids long. The ends lost 1 base at V and 6 bases at J; junction bases unmatched: 1. CDR3 nucleotide sequence: TGTGCCAGCAGCGTAAGCGGGGGGGTCGAGCAGTACTTC. Translated: CASSVSGGVEQYF.

V and J are TRBV30 and TRBJ1-2; D perhaps matches TRBD1 (6 bases). The CDR3 has 14 amino acids. The germline V and J ends were trimmed by 4 bases and 3 bases, with 15 bases remaining between them. Germline values: CDR1 GTSNPN, CDR2 SVGIG (reference sequence). The CDR3 spells CAWNTGWGDYGYTF. Here the CDR3 DNA reads TGTGCCTGGAACACAGGGTGGGGAGACTATGGCTACACCTTC.